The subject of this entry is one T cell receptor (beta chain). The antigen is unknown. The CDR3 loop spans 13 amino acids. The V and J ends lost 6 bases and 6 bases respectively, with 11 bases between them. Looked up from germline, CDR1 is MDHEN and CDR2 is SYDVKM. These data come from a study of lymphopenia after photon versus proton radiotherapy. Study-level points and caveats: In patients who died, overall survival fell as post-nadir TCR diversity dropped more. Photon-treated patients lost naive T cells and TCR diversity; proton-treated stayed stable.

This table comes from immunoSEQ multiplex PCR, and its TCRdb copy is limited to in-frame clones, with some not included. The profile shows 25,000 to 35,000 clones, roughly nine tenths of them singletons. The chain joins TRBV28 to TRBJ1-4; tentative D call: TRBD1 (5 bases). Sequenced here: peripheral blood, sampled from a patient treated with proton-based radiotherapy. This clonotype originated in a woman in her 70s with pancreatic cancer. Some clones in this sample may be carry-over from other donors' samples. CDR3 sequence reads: CASRWGTDEKLFF. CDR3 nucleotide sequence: TGTGCCAGCAGATGGGGGACTGATGAAAAACTGTTTTTT.